These 11 T cell receptor beta chains were sequenced from one sample in a study of CD8+CD57+ T cells in acquired aplastic anemia. Genomic DNA constituted the template upon which TCR beta VDJ and CDR3 profiling was performed. MiXCR, run by TCRdb on the reads, gives a single entry per CDR3 protein. The table records approximately 180,000 distinct CDR3 sequences, about 45% of them present only once. For sequencing, patients were chosen who had shown expansion of CD8+CD57+ cells by flow cytometry. The specimen sequenced was sorted CD4+, CD8+, or CD8+CD57+ T cells (not recorded which) from PBMCs. These TCRs come from a human donor with aplastic anemia.

On this clonotype: A much larger clone differs from this one at a single base, so this may be a read error. This chain joins TRBV5-1 and TRBJ2-2, with 7 nucleotides matching TRBD2. In germline, CDR1 is SGHRS, CDR2 YFSETQ. This CDR3 has 16 amino acids. J was trimmed by 0 bases and V by 4 bases; bases with no gene match: 6. CDR3 in amino acids: CASSPGGGANTGELFF. In DNA form, the CDR3 reads TGCGCCAGCAGCCCGGGGGGTGGGGCGAACACCGGGGAGCTGTTTTTT. Full variable domain (outside the CDR3, taken from reference TRBV5-1 and TRBJ2-2): KAGVTQTPRYLIKTRGQQVTLSCSPISGHRSVSWYQQTPGQGLQFLFEYFSETQRNKGNFPGRFSGRQFSNSRSEMNVSTLELGDSALYLCASSPGGGANTGELFFGEGSRLTVL.

The sample holds many counts of this clonotype. The DNA of the CDR3 is TGCGCCAGCAGCTTGCTGATCGGGGGTACCTACAATGAGCAGTTCTTC. Translation gives CASSLLIGGTYNEQFF. The chain carries TRBV5-1 and TRBJ2-1; maybe TRBD2 (6 bases). The CDR3 sequence is 16 residues long. Germline loops: CDR1 SGHRS, CDR2 YFSETQ. V lost 1 base and J 2 bases, leaving 13 bases between the germline ends. Complete variable domain (other parts from reference TRBV5-1 and TRBJ2-1): KAGVTQTPRYLIKTRGQQVTLSCSPISGHRSVSWYQQTPGQGLQFLFEYFSETQRNKGNFPGRFSGRQFSNSRSEMNVSTLELGDSALYLCASSLLIGGTYNEQFFGPGTRLTVL.

Comments on this clonotype: A much larger clone lies a single base off, so this may be a read error. No conserved phenylalanine or tryptophan is present at the end of the CDR3, so a read error is the likely explanation. This chain connects TRBV19 to TRBJ2-7; 9 nucleotides align to TRBD1. The V gene end was trimmed by 4 bases and the J gene end by 5 bases; junction bases not matched to a gene: 9. This CDR3 is built from 15 residues. Germline CDR1 reads LNHDA; CDR2 reads SQIVND (reference sequence). In nucleotides, the CDR3 is TGTGCCAGTAGTACGCGACAGGGGGGTAGGGACGAGCAGTACTCC. Amino acids: CASSTRQGGRDEQYS.

The chain recombines TRBV15 with TRBJ1-6, with 7 positions matching TRBD1. V shed 2 bases and J 10 bases; nucleotides not matched to a gene: 5. This CDR3 contains 14 residues. Germline lookup yields CDR1 LNHNV and CDR2 YYDKDF (reference sequence). CDR3 sequence (DNA): TGTGCCACCAGCAGATCAGGGGGTCACTCACCCCTCCACTTT. Translation: CATSRSGGHSPLHF. The full variable domain, in which reference TRBV15 and TRBJ1-6 provide the parts outside the CDR3, is DAMVIQNPRYQVTQFGKPVTLSCSQTLNHNVMYWYQQKSSQAPKLLFHYYDKDFNNEADTPDNFQSRRPNTSFCFLDIRSPGLGDTAMYLCATSRSGGHSPLHFGNGTRLTVT.

The chain is built from TRBV20-1 and TRBJ2-6; the D is unclear. The CDR3 covers 15 residues. The V and J ends lost 6 bases and 3 bases respectively, with 15 bases between them. Germline CDR1 DFQATT, CDR2 SNEGSKA (reference sequence). The CDR3 DNA follows: TGCAGTGCCGAGGATAGTAGGTTTGGGGCCAACGTCCTGACTTTC. Translating it yields CSAEDSRFGANVLTF.

The rearrangement links TRBV19 to TRBJ2-7, with TRBD1 as a possible D gene (5 bases). The V end lost 10 bases, the J end lost 5 bases, and 15 bases lay between the germline ends. The CDR3 is 12 residues long. CDR1 is LNHDA, CDR2 SQIVND, per germline (reference sequence). CDR3 loop: CATQDGRNEQYF. The CDR3 nucleotides read TGTGCCACACAGGACGGCAGGAACGAGCAGTACTTC.

This chain links TRBV27 with TRBJ2-1; 8 bases are a match to TRBD2. CDR3 length: 17 residues. J gave up 9 bases and V 7 bases, and 20 bases lay outside the gene matches. CDR1 and CDR2 (germline): MNHEY, SMNVEV (reference sequence). For the CDR3, the DNA is TGTGCCAGCACCCCAGCCCCGGGACTAGGGGTATCGAGTGAGCAGTTCTTC. It codes for CASTPAPGLGVSSEQFF.

The chain has TRBV24-1 and TRBJ2-3; the match to TRBD1 covers 12 bases. V lost 2 bases and J lost 2; bases outside the gene matches: 16. The germline gives CDR1 KGHDR, CDR2 SFDVKD. CDR3 length equals 21 residues. As DNA, the CDR3 is TGTGCCACCAGTGATTCCGTCAACCGGGACAGGGGGCTTCTTGACACAGATACGCAGTATTTT. Translation gives CATSDSVNRDRGLLDTDTQYF.

This clonotype was seen many times. This chain uses TRBV5-5 with TRBJ2-5; 10 nucleotides line up with TRBD2. The CDR3 loop spans 16 amino acids. CDR1 SGHKS and CDR2 YYEKEE come from the germline V gene (reference sequence). The trim removed 4 bases at V and 5 bases at J, leaving 11 bases unmatched. CDR3 sequence: CASSDLAGDQLETQYF. CDR3 DNA sequence: TGTGCCAGCAGCGACCTAGCGGGGGACCAGCTGGAGACCCAGTACTTC.

The rearrangement uses TRBV4-1 and TRBJ2-5; 7 bases map to TRBD2. Germline CDR1 reads MGHRA; CDR2 reads YSYEKL. This CDR3 has 16 residues. With 3 bases clipped from V and 2 bases from J, the junction kept 9 bases outside the gene matches. The CDR3 nucleotides read TGCGCCAGCAGCCACCCCCCAGTGGGAGGGCAAGAGACCCAGTACTTC. This codes for CASSHPPVGGQETQYF.

This chain links TRBV7-2 with TRBJ1-5; no clear D. The ends were cut back, 2 bases at V and 11 bases at J, with 7 bases in the middle. There are 11 residues in the CDR3. In germline, CDR1 is SGHTA, CDR2 FQGNSA. The CDR3: CASSLRPSQHF. DNA for the CDR3: TGTGCCAGCAGCTTACGACCTTCCCAGCATTTT.